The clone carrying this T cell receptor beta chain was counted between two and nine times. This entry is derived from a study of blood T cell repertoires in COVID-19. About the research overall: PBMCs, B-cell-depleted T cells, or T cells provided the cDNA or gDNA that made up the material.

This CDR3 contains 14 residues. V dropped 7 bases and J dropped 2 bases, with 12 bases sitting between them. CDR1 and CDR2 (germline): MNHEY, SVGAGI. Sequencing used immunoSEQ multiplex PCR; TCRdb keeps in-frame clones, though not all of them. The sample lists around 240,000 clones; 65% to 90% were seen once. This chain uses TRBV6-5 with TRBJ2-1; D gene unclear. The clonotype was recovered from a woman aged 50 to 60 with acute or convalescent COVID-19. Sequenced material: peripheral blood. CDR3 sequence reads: CASTVDNAYNEQFF. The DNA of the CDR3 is TGTGCCAGCACCGTCGACAACGCCTACAATGAGCAGTTCTTC.